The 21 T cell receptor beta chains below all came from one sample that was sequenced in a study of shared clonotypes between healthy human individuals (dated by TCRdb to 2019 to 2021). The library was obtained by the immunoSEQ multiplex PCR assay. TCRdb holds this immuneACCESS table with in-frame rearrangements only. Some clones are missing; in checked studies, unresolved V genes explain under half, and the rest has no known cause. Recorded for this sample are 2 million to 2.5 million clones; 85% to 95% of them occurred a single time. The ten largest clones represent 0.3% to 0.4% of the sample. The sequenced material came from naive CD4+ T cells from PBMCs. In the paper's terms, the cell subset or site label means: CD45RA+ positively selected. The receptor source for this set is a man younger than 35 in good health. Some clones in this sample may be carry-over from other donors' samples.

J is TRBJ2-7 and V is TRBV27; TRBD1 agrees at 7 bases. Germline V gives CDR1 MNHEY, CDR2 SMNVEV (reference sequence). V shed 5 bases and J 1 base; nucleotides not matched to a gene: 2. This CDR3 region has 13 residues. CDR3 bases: TGTGCCAGCAGTCAGGACAGGTCCTACGAGCAGTACTTC. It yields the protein CASSQDRSYEQYF.

The CDR3 spells CASSEGQGEAYEQYF. The CDR3 DNA follows: TGTGCCAGCAGCGAGGGCCAGGGGGAGGCCTACGAGCAGTACTTC. V and J are TRBV9 and TRBJ2-7; possibly TRBD1 for D (7 bases). The CDR3 sequence is 15 residues long. The V end was cut by 3 bases, the J end by 2 bases, with 15 bases between. The germline CDR1 and CDR2 sequences are SGDLS and YYNGEE. The whole variable domain, remainder taken from reference TRBV9 and TRBJ2-7, is DSGVTQTPKHLITATGQRVTLRCSPRSGDLSVYWYQQSLDQGLQFLIQYYNGEERAKGNILERFSAQQFPDLHSELNLSSLELGDSALYFCASSEGQGEAYEQYFGPGTRLTVT.

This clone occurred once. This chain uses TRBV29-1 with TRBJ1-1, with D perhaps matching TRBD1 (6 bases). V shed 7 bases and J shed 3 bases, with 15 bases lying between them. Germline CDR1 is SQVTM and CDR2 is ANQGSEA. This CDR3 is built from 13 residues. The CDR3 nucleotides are TGCAGCGGTAGCCAGGGGTTGGACACTGAAGCTTTCTTT. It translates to CSGSQGLDTEAFF. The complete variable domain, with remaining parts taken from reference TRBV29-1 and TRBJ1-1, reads SAVISQKPSRDICQRGTSLTIQCQVDSQVTMMFWYRQQPGQSLTLIATANQGSEATYESGFVIDKFPISRPNLTFSTLTVSNMSPEDSSIYLCSGSQGLDTEAFFGQGTRLTVV.

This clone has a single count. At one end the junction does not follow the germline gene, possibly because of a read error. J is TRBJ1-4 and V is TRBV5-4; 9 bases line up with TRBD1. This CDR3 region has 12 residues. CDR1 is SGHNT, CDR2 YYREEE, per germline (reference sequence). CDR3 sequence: CASSLGDGTGTF. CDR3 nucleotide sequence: TGTGCCAGCAGCTTGGGTGACGGGACAGGGACCTTT.

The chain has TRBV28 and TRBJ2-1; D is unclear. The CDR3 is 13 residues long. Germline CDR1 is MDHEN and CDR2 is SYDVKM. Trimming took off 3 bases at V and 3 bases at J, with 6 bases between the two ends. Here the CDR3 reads CASSFDFYNEQFF. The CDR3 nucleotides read TGTGCCAGCAGTTTCGACTTCTACAATGAGCAGTTCTTC.

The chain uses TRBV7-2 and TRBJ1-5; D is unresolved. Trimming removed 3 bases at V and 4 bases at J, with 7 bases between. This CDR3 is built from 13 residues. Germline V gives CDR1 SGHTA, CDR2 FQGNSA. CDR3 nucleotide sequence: TGTGCCAGCAGCTTCCAGGCAAATCAGCCCCAGCATTTT. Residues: CASSFQANQPQHF.

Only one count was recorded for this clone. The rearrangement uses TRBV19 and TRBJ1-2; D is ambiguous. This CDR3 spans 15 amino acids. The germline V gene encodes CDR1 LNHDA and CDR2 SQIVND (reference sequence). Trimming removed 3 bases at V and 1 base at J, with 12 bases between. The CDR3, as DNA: TGTGCCAGTAGTATGTTAGACGGATTTAACTATGGCTACACCTTC. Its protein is CASSMLDGFNYGYTF. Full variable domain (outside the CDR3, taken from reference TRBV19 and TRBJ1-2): DGGITQSPKYLFRKEGQNVTLSCEQNLNHDAMYWYRQDPGQGLRLIYYSQIVNDFQKGDIAEGYSVSREKKESFPLTVTSAQKNPTAFYLCASSMLDGFNYGYTFGSGTRLTVV.

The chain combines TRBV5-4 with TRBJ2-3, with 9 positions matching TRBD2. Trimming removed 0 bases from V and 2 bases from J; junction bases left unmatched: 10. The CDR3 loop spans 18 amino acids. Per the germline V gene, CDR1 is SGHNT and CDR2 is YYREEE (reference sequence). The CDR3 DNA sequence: TGTGCCAGCAGCTTGGGTCATAGACTAGCGGCTGACACAGATACGCAGTATTTT. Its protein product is CASSLGHRLAADTDTQYF.

CDR3 protein: CASSIAPFRGSYNEQFF. DNA of the CDR3: TGTGCCAGTAGTATCGCCCCGTTTAGGGGCTCCTACAATGAGCAGTTCTTC. This sequence joins TRBV19 and TRBJ2-1; D may be TRBD1 (5 bases). Germline CDR1 LNHDA, CDR2 SQIVND (reference sequence). The length of the CDR3 is 17 residues. The germline V and J ends were trimmed by 3 bases and 0 bases, with 15 bases remaining between them. The full variable domain, completed using reference TRBV19 and TRBJ2-1, is DGGITQSPKYLFRKEGQNVTLSCEQNLNHDAMYWYRQDPGQGLRLIYYSQIVNDFQKGDIAEGYSVSREKKESFPLTVTSAQKNPTAFYLCASSIAPFRGSYNEQFFGPGTRLTVL.

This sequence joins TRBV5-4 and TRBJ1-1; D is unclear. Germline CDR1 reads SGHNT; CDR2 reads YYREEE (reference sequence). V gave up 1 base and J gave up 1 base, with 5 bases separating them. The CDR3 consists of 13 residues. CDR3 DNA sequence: TGTGCCAGCAGCTTGCTGGAGAACACTGAAGCTTTCTTT. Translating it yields CASSLLENTEAFF.

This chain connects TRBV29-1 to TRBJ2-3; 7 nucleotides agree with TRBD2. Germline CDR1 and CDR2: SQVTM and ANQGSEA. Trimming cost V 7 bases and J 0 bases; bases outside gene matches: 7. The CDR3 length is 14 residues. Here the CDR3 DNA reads TGCAGCGGTGGGACTACCAGGAGCACAGATACGCAGTATTTT. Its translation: CSGGTTRSTDTQYF.

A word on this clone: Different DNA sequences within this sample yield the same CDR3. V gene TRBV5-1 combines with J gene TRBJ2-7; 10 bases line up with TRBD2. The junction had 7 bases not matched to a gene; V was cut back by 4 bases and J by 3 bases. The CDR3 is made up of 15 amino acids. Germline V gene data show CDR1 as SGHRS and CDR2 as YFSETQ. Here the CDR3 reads CASSPGASGSYEQYF. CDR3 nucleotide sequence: TGCGCCAGCAGCCCGGGAGCTAGCGGGAGCTACGAGCAGTACTTC.

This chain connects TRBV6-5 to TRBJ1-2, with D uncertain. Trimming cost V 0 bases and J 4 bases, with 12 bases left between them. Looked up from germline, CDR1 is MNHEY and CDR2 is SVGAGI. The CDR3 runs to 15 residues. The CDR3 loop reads CASSYSNSGSYGYTF. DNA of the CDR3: TGTGCCAGCAGTTACTCGAATTCAGGTTCCTATGGCTACACCTTC.

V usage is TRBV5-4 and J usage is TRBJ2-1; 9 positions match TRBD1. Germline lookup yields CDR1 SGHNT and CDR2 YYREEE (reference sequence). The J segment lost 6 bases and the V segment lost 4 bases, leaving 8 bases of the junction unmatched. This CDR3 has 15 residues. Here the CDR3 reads CASSTVQGAGNEQFF. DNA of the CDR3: TGTGCCAGCAGCACGGTACAGGGGGCGGGCAATGAGCAGTTCTTC.

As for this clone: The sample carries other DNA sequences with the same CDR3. CDR3 amino acids: CASSLVGTGGTDTQYF. DNA for the CDR3: TGTGCCAGCAGCTTAGTGGGGACAGGGGGTACAGATACGCAGTATTTT. The chain joins TRBV7-2 to TRBJ2-3, with 11 bases identical to TRBD1. V lost 1 base, J lost 3 bases, and 3 bases stayed unmatched. The CDR3 has 16 residues. Germline CDR1 reads SGHTA; CDR2 reads FQGNSA.

CDR3 loop: CASSLKGQSNGGELFF. CDR3 sequence (DNA): TGTGCCAGCAGCTTAAAGGGACAAAGTAACGGCGGGGAGCTGTTTTTT. The V and J genes are TRBV7-9 and TRBJ2-2; D may be TRBD1 (6 bases). The germline gives CDR1 SEHNR, CDR2 FQNEAQ (reference sequence). The CDR3 is made up of 16 amino acids. V was trimmed by 2 bases and J by 7 bases, leaving 17 bases between them.

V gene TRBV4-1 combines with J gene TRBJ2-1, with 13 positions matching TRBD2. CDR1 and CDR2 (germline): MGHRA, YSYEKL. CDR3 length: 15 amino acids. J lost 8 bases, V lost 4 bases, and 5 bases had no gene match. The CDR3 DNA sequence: TGCGCCAGCAGCCTCCGACTAGCGGGAGGCGATGAGCAGTTCTTC. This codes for CASSLRLAGGDEQFF.

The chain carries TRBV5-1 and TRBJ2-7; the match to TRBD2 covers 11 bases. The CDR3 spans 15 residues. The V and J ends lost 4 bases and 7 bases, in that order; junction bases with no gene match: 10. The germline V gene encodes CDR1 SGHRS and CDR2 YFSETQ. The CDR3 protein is CASSPSSGRFREQYF. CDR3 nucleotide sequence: TGCGCCAGCAGCCCCTCTAGCGGGAGGTTTCGAGAGCAGTACTTC.

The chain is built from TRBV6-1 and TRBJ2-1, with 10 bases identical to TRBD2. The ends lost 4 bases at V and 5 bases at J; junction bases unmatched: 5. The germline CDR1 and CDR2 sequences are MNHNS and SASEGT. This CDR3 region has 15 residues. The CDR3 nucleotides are TGTGCCAGCAGTGGCCTAGCGGGAGCTAACAATGAGCAGTTCTTC. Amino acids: CASSGLAGANNEQFF.

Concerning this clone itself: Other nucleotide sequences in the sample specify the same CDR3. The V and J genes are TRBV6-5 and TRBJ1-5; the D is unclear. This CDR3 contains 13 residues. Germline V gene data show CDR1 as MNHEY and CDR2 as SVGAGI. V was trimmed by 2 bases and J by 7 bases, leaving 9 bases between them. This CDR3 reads CASSYDRYQPQHF. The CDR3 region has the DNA TGTGCCAGCAGTTACGACCGCTACCAGCCCCAGCATTTT.

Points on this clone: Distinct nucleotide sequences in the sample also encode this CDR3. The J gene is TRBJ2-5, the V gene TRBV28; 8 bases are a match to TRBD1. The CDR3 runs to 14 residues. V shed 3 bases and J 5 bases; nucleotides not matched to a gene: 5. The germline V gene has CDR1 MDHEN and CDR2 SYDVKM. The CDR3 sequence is CASSFSRGQETQYF. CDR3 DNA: TGTGCCAGCAGTTTTAGCAGGGGGCAGGAGACCCAGTACTTC.